This TCR beta chain was recorded in a study of blood T cell repertoires in COVID-19 (dated by TCRdb to between 2020 and 2021). For the study in its entirety: Samples covering the acute and convalescent phases of COVID-19 were provided by collaborators in the United States, Italy and Spain. The prospective study material was composed of cDNA or gDNA derived from T cells, B-cell-depleted T cells, or PBMCs. Deeply sampled blood TCRbeta repertoires from subjects exposed to, actively infected with, or recovered from COVID-19 were included in the dataset. The repertoires were released in a freely available public database meant as a resource for research on the immune response to SARS-CoV-2. Samples were obtained from the ongoing ImmuneRACE study (first 160 participants) and from approximately 1,200 subjects provided by 6 global collaborators. Nearly every sample came with metadata listing a de-identified subject ID, COVID-19 status, age in years and sex. Where HLA class I and class II types were available, the types were taken from metadata supplied by the sample provider, not from assay-based typing. Findings and caveats that apply to the study as a whole: The quantity of clinical and demographic metadata differed by source and by participant and was supplied without curation.

According to the germline V gene, CDR1 reads KGHDR and CDR2 reads SFDVKD. The CDR3, from cysteine to phenylalanine, totals 17 residues. The entry retains the CDR3 DNA only, 51 bases that are in frame from base 1. Here V drops 3 bases and J drops 7 bases, and the junction holds 8 bases not matched to any gene. The immunoSEQ Assay, a bias-controlled multiplex PCR, was used to amplify TCRbeta CDR3 regions from genomic DNA. For the original study's pipeline: Nucleated cell counts per sample were estimated from amplification of reference gene primers within the assay. Sequence reads were collapsed and filtered to measure the absolute abundance of every unique TCRbeta CDR3 rearrangement. For each sample, productive Simpson clonality was calculated as the square root of Simpson's diversity index over productive rearrangements. As stored in TCRdb, this immuneACCESS dataset retains in-frame rearrangements with V and J assigned. A fraction of the clones does not appear; measured against another copy, unresolved V genes explain less than half of the discrepancy, and the remainder lacks a known reason. The V and J calls and clone size were taken over from that table, and D and trimming were inferred from the DNA. A total of 150,000 to 200,000 clones appear in this sample, around 90% of them only once. About 0.6% of the sample is taken by the ten largest.

Worth noting for this clone: The specificity of this receptor is unknown. Base-call qualities are not available, and no considerably larger clone is one nucleotide away.

In Seattle, one collaborating source enrolled patients while the infection was active and tracked those patients longitudinally over the course of disease. Whole blood was collected in K2EDTA tubes by collaborating institutions according to the institutions' own protocols. For TCRbeta analysis, collaborators shipped samples in one of three forms: frozen whole blood, isolated PBMCs, or DNA extracted from either of those sample types. The sequence was obtained from a man between 60 and 70 years old with COVID-19, enrolled during active disease. The specimen was peripheral blood. The rearrangement combines TRBV24-1 with TRBJ2-1; TRBD2 lines up with 13 middle nucleotides. The CDR3 reads CATSDRRTSGGNNEQFF. The sequenced DNA: TGTGCCACCAGTGATCGAAGGACTAGCGGGGGAAATAATGAGCAGTTCTTC.